The rows below give T cell receptor beta chains drawn from one sample of a study of T-cell memory formation after mild COVID-19. TCRdb re-analysed the 5' RACE reads in MiXCR, keeping a single row per CDR3 protein. The repertoire consists of 180,000 or so distinct CDR3 sequences, with around a tenth occurring once and the leading ten covering 3.5% to 4.5%. The sequenced sample consisted of PBMCs or a T cell subset sorted from them (not recorded which). The receptors derive from a man between 18 and 35 years old who had mild COVID-19 (a few samples of this study predate the infection). Cell type and time point are not known. Each CDR3 is given without its conserved first and last residue. The order of the fields is D gene, V gene, clone size, CDR3 protein. A D gene is named only where the DNA matches it firmly. A row's size may be missing; if present it is once, few, many or a size class.

d_call: TRBD1
v_call: TRBV7-9
clone_size: many
cdr3_aa: ASRSPATGSENSPLH

d_call: -
v_call: TRBV28
clone_size: -
cdr3_aa: ASSLPWEGTEAF

d_call: TRBD2
v_call: TRBV6-5
clone_size: few
cdr3_aa: ASSYLAGSPGELF

d_call: -
v_call: TRBV3-1
clone_size: few
cdr3_aa: ASSQQGGPYEQY

d_call: -
v_call: TRBV12-3/TRBV12-4
clone_size: few
cdr3_aa: ASSFARTYQPQH

d_call: -
v_call: TRBV11-2
clone_size: many
cdr3_aa: ASSLGRGSDTQY

d_call: -
v_call: TRBV7-2
clone_size: -
cdr3_aa: ASSLGAGFAELF

d_call: TRBD1
v_call: TRBV9
clone_size: -
cdr3_aa: ASSDRTGVGNEKLF

d_call: -
v_call: TRBV12-3/TRBV12-4
clone_size: many
cdr3_aa: ASSSGRGHNEQF

d_call: -
v_call: TRBV2
clone_size: -
cdr3_aa: ASSLTRMDTQY

d_call: -
v_call: TRBV28
clone_size: -
cdr3_aa: ASTRDGEPQETQY

d_call: -
v_call: TRBV24-1
clone_size: once
cdr3_aa: ATSDSERAASEKF

d_call: -
v_call: TRBV5-6
clone_size: many
cdr3_aa: ASSLRDYALRAF

d_call: TRBD1
v_call: TRBV12-3/TRBV12-4
clone_size: -
cdr3_aa: ASTRTGEGSEQY

d_call: -
v_call: TRBV15
clone_size: few
cdr3_aa: ATSRDLGRGSYEQY

d_call: TRBD2
v_call: TRBV5-1
clone_size: -
cdr3_aa: ASSPTKTSGSYNEQF

d_call: -
v_call: TRBV4-2
clone_size: few
cdr3_aa: ASNHGATGDSTDTQY

d_call: TRBD1
v_call: TRBV27
clone_size: few
cdr3_aa: ASSLSDRGLNEQF

d_call: -
v_call: TRBV18
clone_size: -
cdr3_aa: ASSPPGGPNNEQF

d_call: -
v_call: TRBV9
clone_size: -
cdr3_aa: ASSVVPGANTGELF

d_call: -
v_call: TRBV5-1
clone_size: few
cdr3_aa: ASSGGRLTDTQY

d_call: -
v_call: TRBV5-1
clone_size: many
cdr3_aa: ASSLERTSTDTQY

d_call: -
v_call: TRBV2
clone_size: -
cdr3_aa: ASSREGQGGEKLF

d_call: -
v_call: TRBV30
clone_size: few
cdr3_aa: AWSRSTGELF

d_call: -
v_call: TRBV7-8
clone_size: few
cdr3_aa: ASSQGSGYEKLF

d_call: -
v_call: TRBV5-1
clone_size: many
cdr3_aa: ASSLGSSVAPDTQY

d_call: -
v_call: TRBV7-2
clone_size: -
cdr3_aa: ASSPPPDSSEAF

d_call: TRBD1
v_call: TRBV7-2
clone_size: few
cdr3_aa: ASTPRGQGNQPQH

d_call: -
v_call: TRBV6-5
clone_size: -
cdr3_aa: ASTSAGNTIY

d_call: -
v_call: TRBV18
clone_size: once
cdr3_aa: ASSPRGRGTNNYGYT

d_call: TRBD1
v_call: TRBV27
clone_size: -
cdr3_aa: ASQRTGSTDTQY

d_call: TRBD2
v_call: TRBV7-3
clone_size: -
cdr3_aa: ASSLLAGLTDTQY

d_call: -
v_call: TRBV5-6
clone_size: -
cdr3_aa: ASSVVGRGHEQY

d_call: TRBD1
v_call: TRBV12-3/TRBV12-4
clone_size: medium-sized
cdr3_aa: ASTRPGQGENEAF

d_call: -
v_call: TRBV5-1
clone_size: few
cdr3_aa: ASSGQGSTDTQY

d_call: -
v_call: TRBV18
clone_size: -
cdr3_aa: ASSPPSQSTDTQY

d_call: -
v_call: TRBV20-1
clone_size: -
cdr3_aa: SATRSSTDTQY

d_call: -
v_call: TRBV20-1
clone_size: -
cdr3_aa: SAEDPSSYNEQF

d_call: -
v_call: TRBV29-1
clone_size: many
cdr3_aa: SVGQPAGQIYNEQF

d_call: -
v_call: TRBV20-1
clone_size: few
cdr3_aa: SARPPGHRLQGNQPQH

d_call: -
v_call: TRBV18
clone_size: -
cdr3_aa: ASSAGTRGNIQY

d_call: -
v_call: TRBV12-1
clone_size: few
cdr3_aa: ASRLLDDVRETQY

d_call: -
v_call: TRBV18
clone_size: many
cdr3_aa: ASSPEQGRAF

d_call: TRBD1
v_call: TRBV7-8
clone_size: few
cdr3_aa: ASSLLPSFGQGTVSKNIQY

d_call: -
v_call: TRBV4-1
clone_size: -
cdr3_aa: ASSQFVPSPRRY

d_call: TRBD2
v_call: TRBV20-1
clone_size: -
cdr3_aa: SALSGGAGETQY

d_call: TRBD1
v_call: TRBV4-2
clone_size: -
cdr3_aa: ASSRDRAGTEAF

d_call: -
v_call: TRBV7-8
clone_size: few
cdr3_aa: ASSPNGVSGNTIY

d_call: TRBD1
v_call: TRBV7-2
clone_size: few
cdr3_aa: ASSHGQGRDIQY

d_call: TRBD2
v_call: TRBV7-2
clone_size: few
cdr3_aa: ASSLSGGAPGELF

d_call: TRBD2
v_call: TRBV11-2
clone_size: -
cdr3_aa: ASSPSTLAGGHDTQY

d_call: -
v_call: TRBV7-6
clone_size: many
cdr3_aa: ASSPGGGSYNEQF

d_call: -
v_call: TRBV5-1
clone_size: many
cdr3_aa: ASSPPAGSTDTQY

d_call: TRBD2
v_call: TRBV7-9
clone_size: many
cdr3_aa: ASSGGGAGAAYEQY

d_call: -
v_call: TRBV5-1
clone_size: -
cdr3_aa: ASSGAEMGYSYEQY

d_call: -
v_call: TRBV18
clone_size: few
cdr3_aa: ASGFGGAYEQY

d_call: TRBD2
v_call: TRBV7-2
clone_size: -
cdr3_aa: ASSQGTSQETQY

d_call: -
v_call: TRBV7-2
clone_size: -
cdr3_aa: ASSFLGTGNYGYT

d_call: -
v_call: TRBV20-1
clone_size: -
cdr3_aa: SASHPDPGEPQH

d_call: TRBD1
v_call: TRBV25-1
clone_size: many
cdr3_aa: ATQGRTGSHNEQF